The rows below give T cell receptor beta chains drawn from one sample of a study of glioma-infiltrating T cells. TCRdb reanalysed the multiplex PCR reads using MiXCR and keeps one entry per CDR3 protein. The sample has roughly 120,000 distinct CDR3 sequences; 25% are singletons. The sample taken for sequencing was glioma tissue, nonneoplastic brain tissue, or PBMCs (not recorded which). The receptors shown here come from a human donor with low-grade glioma or glioblastoma, undergoing nonglioma brain surgery, or in good health (not recorded which). Both conserved end residues are part of each CDR3.

v_gene	CDR3aa
TRBV6-2/TRBV6-3	CASSYNVLKNRLNTEAFF
TRBV4-1	CASSQSLGQPNQPQHF
TRBV12-3/TRBV12-4	CAGSFSGGGGYTF
TRBV7-9	CASSSGGGGHEQFF
TRBV7-3	CASSSTSGVPYEQYF
TRBV18	CASSGGWNTEAFF
TRBV5-4	CASSLEGRHGYTF
TRBV4-3	CASSQEAPLTGGHTEAFF
TRBV20-1	CSARLTGQTHFNYGSTF
TRBV6-2/TRBV6-3	CACKAGGTEAFF
TRBV30	CAWRLQGAGNSPLHF
TRBV24-1	CATSDLTSGSPDTQYF
TRBV7-2	CASSLEGNRGRFYNEQFF
TRBV7-9	CASSLGTSELTDTQYF
TRBV7-2	CASSSGLVSYNEKFF
TRBV27	CASGKGGSTSYEQYF
TRBV19	CASSMWINSNQPQHF
TRBV4-2	CVSSQVSEDYVEQFF
TRBV7-9	CASSLMGQGKETQYF
TRBV6-1	CASSQRETQYF
TRBV10-3	CAISESGPGEQFF
TRBV18	CASSPPGSSYEQYF